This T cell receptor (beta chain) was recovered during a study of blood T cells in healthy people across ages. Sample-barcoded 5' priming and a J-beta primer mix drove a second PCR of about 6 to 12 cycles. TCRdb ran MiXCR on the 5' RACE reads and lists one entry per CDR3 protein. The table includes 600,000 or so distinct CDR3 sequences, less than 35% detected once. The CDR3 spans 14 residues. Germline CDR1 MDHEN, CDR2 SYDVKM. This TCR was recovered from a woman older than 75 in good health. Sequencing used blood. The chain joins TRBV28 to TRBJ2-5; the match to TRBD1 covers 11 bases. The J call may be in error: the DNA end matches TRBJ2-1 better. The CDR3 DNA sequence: TGTGCCGGCGGGACAGGGGGAGGGCAAGAGACCCAGTTCTTC. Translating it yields CAGGTGGGQETQFF.